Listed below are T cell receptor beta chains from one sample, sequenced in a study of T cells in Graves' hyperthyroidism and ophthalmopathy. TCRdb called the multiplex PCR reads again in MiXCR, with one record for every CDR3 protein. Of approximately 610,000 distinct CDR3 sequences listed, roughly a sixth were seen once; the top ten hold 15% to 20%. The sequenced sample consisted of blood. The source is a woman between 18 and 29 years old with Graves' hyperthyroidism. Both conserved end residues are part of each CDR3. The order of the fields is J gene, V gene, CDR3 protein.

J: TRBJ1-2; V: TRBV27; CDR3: CASSSRNRGHNYGYTF
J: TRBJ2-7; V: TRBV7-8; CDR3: CASSLGLAGDYEQYF
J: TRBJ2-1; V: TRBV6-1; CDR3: CASSASYNEQFF
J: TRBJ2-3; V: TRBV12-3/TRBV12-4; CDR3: CASSFSPGPDTQYF
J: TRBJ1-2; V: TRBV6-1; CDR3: CASNLLHGYTF
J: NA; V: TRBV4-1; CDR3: CASSLRRGGNEQYF
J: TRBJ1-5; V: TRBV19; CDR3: CASSQRSVSNQPQHF
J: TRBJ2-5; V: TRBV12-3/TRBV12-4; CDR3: CASSLGGTGLGETQYF
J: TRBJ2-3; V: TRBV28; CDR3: CASSREVPPDTQYF
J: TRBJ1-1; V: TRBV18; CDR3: CASSPDGILDTEAFF
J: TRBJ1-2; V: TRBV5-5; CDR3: CASGEGYNYGYTF
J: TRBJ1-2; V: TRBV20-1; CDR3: CSATTETFYGYTF
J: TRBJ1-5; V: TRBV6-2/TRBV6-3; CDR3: CASSYRQTYSNQPQHF
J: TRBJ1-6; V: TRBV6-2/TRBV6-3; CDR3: CASSYSSDRGAGRYNSPLHF
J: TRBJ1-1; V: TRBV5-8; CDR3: CASSLSQYTEAFF
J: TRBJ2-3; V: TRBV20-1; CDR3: CSARKRGPADTQYF
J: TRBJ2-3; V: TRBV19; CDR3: CASSIDVDLLGAQYF
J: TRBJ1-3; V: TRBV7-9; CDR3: CASSFASNRNTIYF
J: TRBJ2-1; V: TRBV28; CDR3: CASTPGGRAWGNEQFF
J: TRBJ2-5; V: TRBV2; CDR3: CASIGLAGYQETQYF
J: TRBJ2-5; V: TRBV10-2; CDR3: CASSEKYKLGAETQYF
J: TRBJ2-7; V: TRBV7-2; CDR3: CASSAPAGTGTYEQYF
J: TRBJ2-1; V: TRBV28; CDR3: CASNPGQLNEQFF
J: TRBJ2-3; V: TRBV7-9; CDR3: CASRARGTDTQYF
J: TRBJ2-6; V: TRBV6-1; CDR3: CASSELAGANVLTF
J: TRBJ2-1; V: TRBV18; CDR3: CASSTPGDNEQFF
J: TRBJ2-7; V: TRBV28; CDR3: CASSLPRAVGGQYF
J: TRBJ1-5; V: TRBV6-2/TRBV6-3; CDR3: CASSSLGSNQPQHF
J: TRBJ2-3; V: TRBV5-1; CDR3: CASSLPLAGVLTDTQYF
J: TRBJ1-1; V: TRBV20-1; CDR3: CSATIGTGPTEAFF
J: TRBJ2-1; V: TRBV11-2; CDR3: CASSSHSSGSAYNEQFF
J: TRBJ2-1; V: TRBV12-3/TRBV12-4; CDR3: CASSLVTVGVSTDEQFF
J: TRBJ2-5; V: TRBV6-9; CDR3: CASSYPLARDRGRETQYF
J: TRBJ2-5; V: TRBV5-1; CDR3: CASSPLAGTSGIHETQYF
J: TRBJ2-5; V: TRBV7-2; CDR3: CASSPRRGKRVIETQYF
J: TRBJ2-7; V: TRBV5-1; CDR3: CASSPMALAGPGEQYF
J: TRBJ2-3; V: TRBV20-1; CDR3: CSAALIAGVADTQYF
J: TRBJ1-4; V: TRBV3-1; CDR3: CASRPHGTEKLFF
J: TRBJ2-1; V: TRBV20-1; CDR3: CSARRPPQGSEQFF
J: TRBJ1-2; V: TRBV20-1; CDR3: CSARTDGQVLNYGYTF
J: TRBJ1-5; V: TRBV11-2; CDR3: CASSRGTVSNQPQHF
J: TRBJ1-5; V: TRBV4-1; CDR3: CASSQLTTQPQHF